The 26 T cell receptor beta chains presented below share a single source sample, sequenced in a study of OX40 agonist ivuxolimab in advanced cancers. Clones were read by immunoSEQ multiplex PCR, and TCRdb kept only the in-frame ones, dropping some. The table includes about 31,000 clones, roughly 86% detected once. The sample here was CD4+ or CD8+ T cells sorted from blood, taken in a trial of the OX40 agonist ivuxolimab. These receptors were collected from an adult with an advanced solid tumor such as melanoma, head and neck, liver or kidney cancer.

In nucleotides, the CDR3 is TGCGCCAGCAGCTTGGGCCCTGGGGGTAGCGATGAGCAGTTCTTC. Translated: CASSLGPGGSDEQFF. V usage is TRBV5-1 and J usage is TRBJ2-1; D assignment may be TRBD1 or TRBD2 (5 bases each). Germline V CDR1 and CDR2: SGHRS, YFSETQ. This CDR3 region has 15 residues. The V end was cut by 0 bases, the J end by 8 bases, with 15 bases between.

J is TRBJ1-4 and V is TRBV13; D perhaps matches TRBD1 (6 bases). Germline V CDR1 and CDR2: PRHDT, FYEKMQ (reference sequence). V was clipped by 5 bases and J by 2 bases, with 9 bases between them. The CDR3 loop spans 14 amino acids. The CDR3 loop is CASSIQGTNEKLFF. DNA of the CDR3: TGTGCCAGCAGCATACAGGGTACTAATGAAAAACTGTTTTTT.

V is TRBV6-6 and J is TRBJ2-5; D is tentatively TRBD1 or TRBD2 (5 bases each). The CDR3 extends over 14 amino acids. V was clipped by 9 bases and J by 4 bases, with 18 bases between them. The germline gives CDR1 MNHNY, CDR2 SVGAGI (reference sequence). DNA for the CDR3: TGTGCCAGTAGCCCCGGGGCGAACCTAGAGACCCAGTACTTC. Translation gives CASSPGANLETQYF.

The chain links TRBV5-4 to TRBJ2-2; TRBD1 is a possible D gene (5 bases). CDR3 length: 16 amino acids. V lost 5 bases and J 0 bases, leaving 14 bases between the germline ends. Germline V lookup: CDR1 SGHNT, CDR2 YYREEE (reference sequence). In DNA form, the CDR3 reads TGTGCCAGCAGGCTAACGGACACCGCGAACACCGGGGAGCTGTTTTTT. This sequence encodes CASRLTDTANTGELFF. Filled out from reference TRBV5-4 and TRBJ2-2, the complete variable domain reads ETGVTQSPTHLIKTRGQQVTLRCSSQSGHNTVSWYQQALGQGPQFIFQYYREEENGRGNFPPRFSGLQFPNYSSELNVNALELDDSALYLCASRLTDTANTGELFFGEGSRLTVL.

The rearrangement uses TRBV11-2 and TRBJ2-7, with D perhaps assigned TRBD1 or TRBD2 (5 bases each). The CDR3 is 15 amino acids. V was pared by 1 base and J by 0 bases, with 10 bases between. Germline values: CDR1 SGHAT, CDR2 FQNNGV. The CDR3 DNA follows: TGTGCCAGCAGCTTAGGAGGGGACCCCTCCTACGAGCAGTACTTC. Translated: CASSLGGDPSYEQYF. The complete variable domain, with remaining parts taken from reference TRBV11-2 and TRBJ2-7, reads EAGVAQSPRYKIIEKRQSVAFWCNPISGHATLYWYQQILGQGPKLLIQFQNNGVVDDSQLPKDRFSAERLKGVDSTLKIQPAKLEDSAVYLCASSLGGDPSYEQYFGPGTRLTVT.

This sequence joins TRBV7-6 and TRBJ1-1; D is ambiguous. Germline CDR1 is SGHVS and CDR2 is FNYEAQ. V shed 5 bases and J shed 1 base, with 8 bases lying between them. CDR3 length: 13 amino acids. This CDR3 reads CASSRGPNTEAFF. CDR3 in DNA: TGTGCCAGCAGCCGAGGGCCGAACACTGAAGCTTTCTTT. The entire variable domain, with the rest obtained from reference TRBV7-6 and TRBJ1-1, is as follows: GAGVSQSPRYKVTKRGQDVALRCDPISGHVSLYWYRQALGQGPEFLTYFNYEAQQDKSGLPNDRFSAERPEGSISTLTIQRTEQRDSAMYRCASSRGPNTEAFFGQGTRLTVV.

The V gene is TRBV27, the J gene TRBJ1-2; D not resolved. V was cut by 4 bases and J by 4 bases, with 10 bases left in between. Per germline, CDR1 MNHEY and CDR2 SMNVEV (reference sequence). The CDR3 is 13 residues long. The DNA of the CDR3 is TGTGCCAGCAGTTACAAGACGAGCTATGGCTACACCTTC. Residues: CASSYKTSYGYTF.

This sequence joins TRBV12-5 and TRBJ2-1, with 7 bases fitting TRBD2. In germline, CDR1 is LGHNT, CDR2 FRNRAP. CDR3 length: 11 amino acids. Trimming cost V 8 bases and J 6 bases; bases outside gene matches: 1. The CDR3 sequence is CASLAVNEQFF. The CDR3 DNA follows: TGTGCTAGTCTAGCGGTCAATGAGCAGTTCTTC. The full variable domain, with the rest looked up from reference TRBV12-5 and TRBJ2-1, is DARVTQTPRHKVTEMGQEVTMRCQPILGHNTVFWYRQTMMQGLELLAYFRNRAPLDDSGMPKDRFSAEMPDATLATLKIQPSEPRDSAVYFCASLAVNEQFFGPGTRLTVL.

This clone was seen once. The rearrangement uses TRBV15 and TRBJ2-5, with 7 bases fitting TRBD1. This CDR3 has 14 amino acids. After removal of 8 bases from V and 5 bases from J, the junction contained 11 bases not matched to a gene. Per the germline V gene, CDR1 is LNHNV and CDR2 is YYDKDF (reference sequence). CDR3 residues: CATSWQGVVETQYF. The CDR3 DNA follows: TGTGCCACCTCTTGGCAGGGGGTAGTGGAGACCCAGTACTTC.

The chain links TRBV7-3 to TRBJ2-3; 8 bases fit TRBD1. V lost 5 bases, J lost 3 bases, and 4 bases stayed unmatched. Germline CDR1 reads SGHTA; CDR2 reads FQGTGA. This CDR3 is built from 14 residues. Here the CDR3 DNA reads TGTGCCAGCAGCCCCTGGACAGGGACAGATACGCAGTATTTT. Its translation is CASSPWTGTDTQYF.

There are a few counts of this clone. J is TRBJ2-7 and V is TRBV2; D is unresolved. The CDR3 covers 11 residues. The V and J ends lost 3 bases and 6 bases respectively, with 6 bases between them. The germline CDR1 and CDR2 sequences are SNHLY and FYNNEI. CDR3 nucleotide sequence: TGTGCCAGCAGTGATGACGCCGAGCAGTACTTC. It yields the protein CASSDDAEQYF. The complete variable domain, with remaining parts taken from reference TRBV2 and TRBJ2-7, reads EPEVTQTPSHQVTQMGQEVILRCVPISNHLYFYWYRQILGQKVEFLVSFYNNEISEKSEIFDDQFSVERPDGSNFTLKIRSTKLEDSAMYFCASSDDAEQYFGPGTRLTVT.

This clone was observed once. The chain joins TRBV19 to TRBJ1-1; tentative D call: TRBD1 (6 bases). The CDR3 is 14 residues long. Germline CDR1 is LNHDA and CDR2 is SQIVND (reference sequence). V was pared by 0 bases and J by 7 bases, with 12 bases between. CDR3 nucleotide sequence: TGTGCCAGTAGTATAGATAGGGGGAGGAATGAAGCTTTCTTT. Translating gives CASSIDRGRNEAFF.

The chain combines TRBV7-8 with TRBJ1-1; 7 bases match TRBD1. The CDR3 is 15 amino acids. V trimming: 5 bases; J trimming: 5 bases; junction bases outside the gene matches: 11. The germline V gene encodes CDR1 SGHVS and CDR2 FQNEAQ. The CDR3 DNA reads TGTGCCAGCAGCCCCAACAGGGGACCCCTAACTGAAGCTTTCTTT. Translation gives CASSPNRGPLTEAFF.

This clone counts as hyperexpanded. The chain couples TRBV14 to TRBJ1-2; no clear D. Germline lookup yields CDR1 SGHDN and CDR2 FVKESK. The CDR3 loop spans 11 amino acids. Trimming removed 1 base from V and 14 bases from J, with 11 bases in between. The CDR3 nucleotides are TGTGCCAGCAGCCAAGCCGGGATTGGGACCTTC. This sequence encodes CASSQAGIGTF.

The chain couples TRBV27 to TRBJ2-3; D possibly corresponds to TRBD2 (6 bases). The CDR3 is 12 residues long. The germline CDR1 and CDR2 sequences are MNHEY and SMNVEV (reference sequence). Trimming pared 6 bases from V and 4 bases from J, leaving 8 bases between. As DNA, the CDR3 is TGTGCCAGCAGATTAGCGGCAGATACGCAGTATTTT. This encodes CASRLAADTQYF.

The V and J genes are TRBV11-2 and TRBJ2-1, with 8 bases lining up with TRBD2. This CDR3 has 15 amino acids. V shed 1 base, J shed 7 bases, and the junction held 6 bases outside the gene matches. Germline V lookup: CDR1 SGHAT, CDR2 FQNNGV. The CDR3 loop reads CASSLAGGGLNEQFF. CDR3 nucleotide sequence: TGTGCCAGCAGCTTAGCGGGCGGGGGGCTGAATGAGCAGTTCTTC.

The V gene is TRBV4-1, the J gene TRBJ1-2; D not resolved. There are 17 residues in the CDR3. Germline values: CDR1 MGHRA, CDR2 YSYEKL. Trimming took 1 base from V and 4 from J, leaving 19 bases between them. The CDR3 DNA is TGCGCCAGCAGCCAAGCCTACACACCGGCGGAGTCCTATGGCTACACCTTC. The encoded protein is CASSQAYTPAESYGYTF.

The genes are TRBV9 and TRBJ2-2; no clear D gene. V was shortened by 1 base and J by 6 bases, with 1 base between the two germline ends. The CDR3 consists of 11 residues. Germline V CDR1 and CDR2: SGDLS, YYNGEE. The CDR3 region has the DNA TGTGCCAGCAGCGTATCCGGGGAGCTGTTTTTT. This gives the protein CASSVSGELFF.

The chain links TRBV5-1 to TRBJ2-6; tentative D call: TRBD1 (6 bases). CDR1 and CDR2 from the germline V gene are SGHRS and YFSETQ. This CDR3 spans 15 amino acids. V was trimmed by 4 bases and J by 1 base, leaving 9 bases between them. The CDR3 DNA sequence: TGCGCCAGCAGCCCAGGGACATCTGGGGCCAACGTCCTGACTTTC. Its translation is CASSPGTSGANVLTF.

This clone has more than one count but fewer than ten. The chain carries TRBV9 and TRBJ1-1; D is perhaps TRBD1 (5 bases). CDR1 is SGDLS and CDR2 is YYNGEE in the germline V gene. V lost 5 bases, J lost 6 bases, and 11 bases lay in between. This CDR3 spans 12 amino acids. The CDR3: CASSMGTPEAFF. CDR3 DNA: TGTGCCAGCAGTATGGGGACCCCTGAAGCTTTCTTT.

J is TRBJ1-2 and V is TRBV19; D remains ambiguous. The CDR3 consists of 13 residues. Germline CDR1 is LNHDA and CDR2 is SQIVND (reference sequence). V was shortened by 10 bases and J by 1 base, with 13 bases between the two germline ends. The CDR3 DNA reads TGTGCCACCGAGCGCGGACTTAACTATGGCTACACCTTC. It yields the protein CATERGLNYGYTF.

The rearrangement links TRBV27 to TRBJ2-2; D gene uncertain. The CDR3 runs to 13 residues. CDR1 and CDR2 (germline): MNHEY, SMNVEV (reference sequence). V was pared by 5 bases and J by 11 bases, with 15 bases between. DNA for the CDR3: TGTGCCAGCAGTGCTCACCTCAGGTCAGAGCTGTTTTTT. Protein product: CASSAHLRSELFF.

The chain combines TRBV9 with TRBJ2-5; tentatively, D is TRBD1 (5 bases). Deletions cut 0 bases from V and 5 bases from J, with 11 bases between. This CDR3 comprises 14 residues. Germline CDR1 is SGDLS and CDR2 is YYNGEE. The CDR3 region has the DNA TGTGCCAGCAGCGTAGCTCAGGGAAGGGAGACCCAGTACTTC. It translates to CASSVAQGRETQYF.

The chain joins TRBV7-2 to TRBJ2-7; D ambiguous. V lost 3 bases and J 0 bases, leaving 3 bases between the germline ends. This CDR3 has 12 residues. From germline, CDR1 is SGHTA and CDR2 FQGNSA. CDR3 region: CASSFSSYEQYF. In DNA, the CDR3 is TGTGCCAGCAGCTTTTCCTCCTACGAGCAGTACTTC.

CDR3 sequence reads: CASSLYGSADPYGYTF. CDR3 coding DNA: TGCGCCAGCAGCTTGTACGGCTCCGCAGATCCCTATGGCTACACCTTC. The chain employs TRBV5-1 and TRBJ1-2, with D uncertain. CDR1 and CDR2 from the germline V gene are SGHRS and YFSETQ. This CDR3 contains 16 residues. Between the trimmed V and J ends, which lost 1 base and 4 bases, there was a span of 17 bases.

The chain combines TRBV27 with TRBJ2-1; D unresolved. Germline values: CDR1 MNHEY, CDR2 SMNVEV (reference sequence). The CDR3 consists of 14 residues. V was pared by 3 bases and J by 8 bases, with 14 bases between. CDR3 residues: CASSFYDTGDEQFF. CDR3 nucleotide sequence: TGTGCCAGCAGTTTCTATGACACTGGGGATGAGCAGTTCTTC.